In this sample, the clone carrying this T cell receptor (beta chain) turned up once. Profiling relied on immunoSEQ multiplex PCR, and the TCRdb table lists in-frame clones only, not all of them. The sample consists of about 150,000 clones, just under 85% of them appearing once. The data were taken from a study of blood T cell repertoires in COVID-19. Study overall: Whether acute or convalescent, the COVID-19 samples came from the United States, Italy and Spain. Sources were T cells, B-cell-depleted T cells, or PBMCs; the material itself was cDNA or gDNA.

V shed 4 bases, J shed 4 bases, and the junction held 12 bases outside the gene matches. From germline, CDR1 is SEHNR and CDR2 FQNEAQ (reference sequence). The CDR3 covers 17 residues. The clonotype originates from a woman in her fifties or sixties with acute or convalescent COVID-19. The sequenced sample consisted of peripheral blood. This chain joins TRBV7-9 and TRBJ2-3; 9 bases line up with TRBD1. CDR3 sequence reads: CASSSEWTGVIADTQYF. Here the CDR3 DNA reads TGTGCCAGCAGCTCGGAATGGACAGGGGTCATAGCAGATACGCAGTATTTT.